These 15 T cell receptor beta chains came from one sample sequenced in a study of metastatic and nonmetastatic thyroid tumors. Using MiXCR, TCRdb re-called clones from the PCR reads. Of roughly 35,000 clones in the sample, around a sixth are singletons; the top ten hold 5.5% to 7.5%. All patients were untreated before thyroid surgery. The sample comprised blood. The receptors come from a female donor with papillary thyroid cancer or a benign thyroid nodule (not recorded which). Some clones in this sample may be carry-over from other donors' samples.

This clone appeared many times. The chain carries TRBV5-1 and TRBJ2-1; the match to TRBD2 covers 7 bases. The V and J ends lost 0 bases and 4 bases, in that order; junction bases with no gene match: 4. The CDR3 is 15 amino acids. Germline lookup yields CDR1 SGHRS and CDR2 YFSETQ. CDR3 loop: CASSLVASGYNEQFF. The CDR3, as DNA: TGCGCCAGCAGCTTGGTAGCTAGCGGATACAATGAGCAGTTCTTC.

This chain connects TRBV5-1 to TRBJ1-3; the D gene is possibly TRBD1 (5 bases). This CDR3 contains 13 residues. V was shortened by 5 bases and J by 4 bases, with 10 bases between the two germline ends. In germline, CDR1 is SGHRS, CDR2 YFSETQ. This CDR3 reads CASRFDRGNTIYF. The CDR3 nucleotides read TGCGCCAGCAGGTTCGACAGAGGAAACACCATATATTTT.

There are many counts of this clone. Other DNA sequences in the same sample also yield this CDR3. The chain links TRBV29-1 to TRBJ2-7; no firm D call. The germline gives CDR1 SQVTM, CDR2 ANQGSEA. This CDR3 comprises 16 residues. With 6 bases removed from V and 1 base from J, the gap between germline ends came to 22 bases. CDR3 in DNA: TGCAGCGTCGCGTCCCTTGTGGGCCTCAGGTCCTACGAGCAGTACTTC. It translates to CSVASLVGLRSYEQYF.

This clone was counted only a few times. A much larger clonotype is one base distant, so this may be a read error. The rearrangement joins TRBV7-9 to TRBJ2-7; D is undetermined. The CDR3 sequence is 12 residues long. CDR1 is SEHNR and CDR2 is FQNEAQ in the germline V gene (reference sequence). The CDR3 nucleotides are TGTGTCAGCAGCTGGTACATGGGGGAGCAGTACTTC. Residues: CVSSWYMGEQYF.

This clone was found many times. The chain carries TRBV24-1 and TRBJ2-2; tentatively, D is TRBD1 or TRBD2 (5 bases each). The V gene's germline CDR1 is KGHDR and CDR2 SFDVKD. V dropped 1 base and J dropped 2 bases, with 10 bases sitting between them. CDR3 length: 16 amino acids. The CDR3 nucleotides read TGTGCCACCAGTGATTTCGGGGACGGCAACACCGGGGAGCTGTTTTTT. It is translated as CATSDFGDGNTGELFF.

This clone was observed at least ten times. The rearrangement links TRBV19 to TRBJ2-5; D is perhaps TRBD1 (6 bases). Trimming took 1 base from V and 6 from J, leaving 9 bases between them. The CDR3 is 13 amino acids. Germline V CDR1 and CDR2: LNHDA, SQIVND (reference sequence). This CDR3 is CASSIGDTQTQYF. Written as DNA, the CDR3 is TGTGCCAGTAGTATAGGGGACACCCAGACCCAGTACTTC.

This clone showed up many times. The chain joins TRBV18 to TRBJ2-1; 12 bases align to TRBD2. The germline gives CDR1 KGHSH, CDR2 LQKENI. J lost 9 bases, V lost 3 bases, and 3 bases had no gene match. The CDR3 is 14 residues long. The CDR3 DNA follows: TGTGCCAGCTCACCGGGACTAGCGGGTGGTGAGCAGTTCTTC. Translated: CASSPGLAGGEQFF.

In its sample, this clone was seen many times. The chain joins TRBV20-1 to TRBJ1-4, with 9 bases lining up with TRBD1. The V gene's germline CDR1 is DFQATT and CDR2 SNEGSKA (reference sequence). With 8 bases clipped from V and 3 bases from J, the junction kept 13 bases outside the gene matches. CDR3 length equals 16 residues. CDR3 DNA sequence: TGCAGTAGCCCGGGACAGGGAAGTGGATCTAATGAAAAACTGTTTTTT. Encoded protein: CSSPGQGSGSNEKLFF.

This clone was seen repeatedly, ten times or more. This chain's CDR3 is CASSSRWTGFNYGYTF. The CDR3 coding sequence is TGTGCCAGCAGCTCCAGATGGACAGGTTTTAACTATGGCTACACCTTC. The V and J genes are TRBV7-8 and TRBJ1-2; 7 positions agree with TRBD1. The CDR3 is made up of 16 amino acids. V lost 4 bases, J lost 1 base, and 9 bases stayed unmatched. Per the germline V gene, CDR1 is SGHVS and CDR2 is FQNEAQ.

This clone has a count of ten or more. A read error may produce the germline difference seen at one junction end. Within the sample, other DNA sequences also encode this same CDR3. V usage is TRBV29-1 and J usage is TRBJ2-3, with unresolved D. The CDR3 is 11 residues long. Per germline, CDR1 SQVTM and CDR2 ANQGSEA. CDR3 nucleotides: TGCAGCGTCGAAGACGAGGCAGAAAAGTATTTT. Its translation: CSVEDEAEKYF.

This clone was observed a few times. The V call is TRBV10-3, the J call TRBJ2-3; 10 positions match TRBD2. Trimming at V came to 6 bases and at J to 4 bases, leaving 7 bases not matched to a gene. Germline V lookup: CDR1 ENHRY, CDR2 SYGVKD. The CDR3 sequence is 15 residues long. In nucleotides, the CDR3 is TGTGCCATCAGAGGACTAGCGGAAGGGGCAGATACGCAGTATTTT. Translated, it gives CAIRGLAEGADTQYF.

This clone showed up many times. A much larger clonotype is one base distant, so this may be a read error. The CDR3: CASSPMGTGSEAFF. The CDR3 coding sequence is TGTGCCAGCAGCCCTATGGGGACAGGGAGTGAAGCTTTCTTT. J is TRBJ1-1 and V is TRBV5-8; 9 bases agree with TRBD1. V trimming: 4 bases; J trimming: 7 bases; junction bases outside the gene matches: 8. CDR1 is SGHTS and CDR2 is YDEGEE in the germline V gene. This CDR3 contains 14 residues.

This clone was detected many times. The CDR3 nucleotides are TGCAGCGTTGTCCAGATGGCAGGACCCTCTGGAAACACCATATATTTT. Its translation is CSVVQMAGPSGNTIYF. The V call is TRBV29-1, the J call TRBJ1-3, with unresolved D. Germline V CDR1 and CDR2: SQVTM, ANQGSEA. The CDR3 has 16 residues. The germline V and J ends were trimmed by 4 bases and 0 bases, with 16 bases remaining between them.

V usage is TRBV5-1 and J usage is TRBJ2-3; 7 nucleotides line up with TRBD2. The germline gives CDR1 SGHRS, CDR2 YFSETQ. CDR3 length: 15 residues. The trim removed 1 base at V and 6 bases at J, leaving 8 bases unmatched. The CDR3 region is CASSLQREVGDTQYF. In DNA, the CDR3 is TGCGCCAGCAGCTTGCAACGGGAGGTGGGGGATACGCAGTATTTT.

This clone occurred many times. The CDR3 bases are TGTGCCAGCAGTACTACCGGACTAGCGGACGCCACAGATACGCAGTATTTT. Its translation is CASSTTGLADATDTQYF. The V and J genes are TRBV2 and TRBJ2-3; TRBD2 matches at 10 bases. CDR3 length: 17 residues. Germline CDR1 and CDR2: SNHLY and FYNNEI. Trimming took 5 bases from V and 2 from J; bases not matched to a gene: 10.